This T cell receptor beta chain was profiled in a study of T cell repertoires in cytomegalovirus infection. This clonotype was observed many times. TCRdb itself ran the reads through MiXCR, one entry per CDR3 protein. This table holds 200,000 to 300,000 distinct CDR3 sequences, roughly an eighth found once. Germline-derived CDR1 and CDR2 are SGHTA and FQGNSA. The CDR3 is 12 amino acids. Trimming pared 3 bases from V and 5 bases from J, leaving 8 bases between. V and J are TRBV7-2 and TRBJ2-7; D not certain. The specimen was PBMCs. The clonotype comes from a human donor in good health (CMV status not recorded). Some clones in this sample may be carry-over from other donors' samples. In DNA form, the CDR3 reads TGTGCCAGCAGCTTTGTAGGTAACGAGCAGTACTTC. This encodes CASSFVGNEQYF.